The clone carrying this TCR beta chain has a single count. Its antigen is still unknown. PCR amplification relied on 60 Vbeta primers (plus 13 Jbeta primers). Sequencing used immunoSEQ multiplex PCR; TCRdb keeps in-frame clones, though not all of them. The sample gives under 200,000 clones, over 70% of which show up once; more than 0.4% is in the top ten. This entry belongs to a study of cytomegalovirus exposure and HLA in healthy donors. Broader study findings: There were several of the most significant clusters that appeared linked to common viral pathogens in a later analysis. It was only CMV serostatus that was available as immune exposure information. Most TCR sequences were uncommon, yet certain public TCRs appeared in many donors.

The CDR3 contains 15 residues. Germline lookup yields CDR1 MNHNS and CDR2 SASEGT. Trimming pared 4 bases from V and 6 bases from J, leaving 16 bases between. V gene TRBV6-1 combines with J gene TRBJ1-5, with TRBD1 as a possible D gene (5 bases). Material: PBMCs. This TCR was sampled from a woman aged 50 to 60 in good health and CMV-seronegative. Here the CDR3 reads CASSGVRDGGQPQHF. As DNA, the CDR3 is TGTGCCAGCAGTGGCGTCCGGGACGGGGGTCAGCCCCAGCATTTT.